These T cell receptor beta chains were read from a single sample in a study of blood T cell repertoires in COVID-19. TCRdb's table, derived via immunoSEQ multiplex PCR, lists solely in-frame clones and lacks some. The sample yields 150,000 to 200,000 clones, less than 90% seen once. The sample comprised peripheral blood. These TCRs come from a woman between 70 and 85 years old with COVID-19, enrolled during active disease. The CDR3 runs from the conserved cysteine through the conserved F or W. A D gene is named only where the DNA matches it firmly. Expanded clones get a size class; other rows say once, few or many, or leave the size out.

d_call clone_size j_call v_call cdr3_nt cdr3_aa
TRBD1 NA TRBJ1-2 TRBV5-1 TGCGCCAGCAGCGAGGACAGGGCCAACTATGGCTACACCTTC CASSEDRANYGYTF
NA NA TRBJ1-5 TRBV5-5 TGTGCCAGCAGCTTGATGGGAGGGAGGAGCAATCAGCCCCAGCATTTT CASSLMGGRSNQPQHF
TRBD2 NA TRBJ2-2 TRBV7-2 TGTGCCAGCAGCTTCGGGACTAGTGCCGGGGAGCTGTTTTTT CASSFGTSAGELFF
NA NA TRBJ2-3 TRBV21-1 TGTGCCAGCAGCGGGGCGGGGGCCACCCTCCCAGATACGCAGTATTTT CASSGAGATLPDTQYF
TRBD2 NA TRBJ2-5 TRBV7-2 TGTGCCAGCAGCTCGGACGGACTAGCGGGGCAAGAGACCCAGTACTTC CASSSDGLAGQETQYF
NA NA TRBJ1-5 TRBV28 TGTGCCAGCCGGCGGGGGCTCAATCAGCCCCAGCATTTT CASRRGLNQPQHF
NA NA TRBJ1-2 TRBV19 TGTGCCAGTAGTATATCTGGGGACAAGGGGCTTCGTGGCTACACCTTC CASSISGDKGLRGYTF
NA once TRBJ1-4 TRBV5-1 TGCGCCAGCAGCTTGGGGGGCAGTGCAACTAATGAAAAACTGTTTTTT CASSLGGSATNEKLFF
TRBD2 NA TRBJ2-4 TRBV27 TGTGCCAGCAGTTCCACTAGCGGGAGGGGAGCCAAAAACATTCAGTACTTC CASSSTSGRGAKNIQYF
NA NA TRBJ2-4 TRBV28 TGTGCCAGCCTCTCGTCCTTAGCCAAAAACATTCAGTACTTC CASLSSLAKNIQYF
NA NA TRBJ1-2 TRBV30 TGTGCCTGGAACAGGTTTTCTAACTATGGCTACACCTTC CAWNRFSNYGYTF
TRBD2 NA TRBJ2-5 TRBV6-5 TGTGCCTTCCGCGGGGGAGGGGAGGAGACCCAGTACTTC CAFRGGGEETQYF
NA NA TRBJ1-5 TRBV6-5 TGTGCCAGCAGAAGACAGGAGGCCAATCAGCCCCAGCATTTT CASRRQEANQPQHF
TRBD2 NA TRBJ2-3 TRBV19 TGTGCCAGTAGTACCTATCGGACTAGCGGTGCAGATACGCAGTATTTT CASSTYRTSGADTQYF
TRBD2 NA TRBJ2-5 TRBV7-9 TGTGCCAGCAGCCCCCCCCTAGCGGGAGTAGGTGAGACCCAGTACTTC CASSPPLAGVGETQYF
NA NA TRBJ1-5 TRBV5-8 TGTGCCAGCAGCTTGACAGGTGGTCGGGATCAGCCCCAGCATTTT CASSLTGGRDQPQHF
TRBD2 NA TRBJ2-5 TRBV7-8 TGTGCCAGCAGCGCGGGACTAGCGGGACGGGGAACCCAGTACTTC CASSAGLAGRGTQYF
TRBD2 NA TRBJ2-1 TRBV7-2 TGTGCCAGCAGCCTGCGGGGGGGCCCAAATGAGCAGTTCTTC CASSLRGGPNEQFF
NA NA TRBJ2-2 TRBV5-1 TGCGCCAGCAGCTTGGGACAGACAAACACCGGGGAGCTGTTTTTT CASSLGQTNTGELFF
TRBD1 NA TRBJ2-3 TRBV4-1 TGCGCCAGCAGCCAAGGGACAGGGATACCCACAGATACGCAGTATTTT CASSQGTGIPTDTQYF
NA NA TRBJ1-2 TRBV28 TGTGCCAGCAGTTTGTGGAGGGGCCCCGGGGGATATGGCTACACCTTC CASSLWRGPGGYGYTF
NA NA TRBJ2-2 TRBV4-2 TGTGCCAGCAGCCGCGAGAGCGGAGCCCGGGACGGGGAGCTGTTTTTT CASSRESGARDGELFF
NA NA TRBJ1-1 TRBV5-1 TGCGCCAGCAGGGTTTCAACGGACACTGAAGCTTTCTTT CASRVSTDTEAFF
NA NA TRBJ2-7 TRBV7-2 TGTGCCAGCAGCTTAGTGGGCCGCACCTACGAGCAGTACTTC CASSLVGRTYEQYF
TRBD2 NA TRBJ2-1 TRBV14 TGTGCCAGCACCTCGGGTAGCGGGAAAGACAATGAGCAGTTCTTC CASTSGSGKDNEQFF
NA many TRBJ1-1 TRBV6-5 TGTGCCAGCAGCTACTCACGGACAACTGAAGCTTTCTTT CASSYSRTTEAFF
TRBD1 NA TRBJ1-2 TRBV29-1 TGCAGCCACAGGGGGGAGAGTGGCTACACCTTC CSHRGESGYTF
NA NA TRBJ2-6 TRBV19 TGTGCCAGCGGACAGTACTCTGGGGCCAACGTCCTGACTTTC CASGQYSGANVLTF
TRBD1 NA TRBJ1-1 TRBV5-1 TGCGCCAGCAGCTTGGCCACCGGGACAGGGGTGAACACTGAAGCTTTCTTT CASSLATGTGVNTEAFF
NA NA TRBJ2-7 TRBV10-3 TGTGCCATCAGGGGGACTGAGAGCTCCTACGAGCAGTACTTC CAIRGTESSYEQYF
NA NA TRBJ1-6 TRBV2 TGTGCCAGCAGTGAATATGGGTACAGGTCAAATTCACCCCTCCACTTT CASSEYGYRSNSPLHF
TRBD1 NA TRBJ2-7 TRBV27 TGTGCCAGCAGGAGGGGACAGGGAAACTACGAGCAGTACTTC CASRRGQGNYEQYF
NA NA TRBJ2-7 TRBV28 TGTGCCAGCAGTTCCTCCAGGGGCTCCTACGAGCAGTACTTC CASSSSRGSYEQYF
TRBD1 NA TRBJ1-6 TRBV7-2 TGTGCCAGCAGCCTAACGGGACAGGGACGAGGGAATTCACCCCTCCACTTT CASSLTGQGRGNSPLHF
NA many TRBJ2-2 TRBV11-2 TGTGCCAGCAGCCCTTCGAACACCGGGGAGCTGTTTTTT CASSPSNTGELFF
NA NA TRBJ1-2 TRBV10-3 TGTGCCATCAGTGAGTGGCAATCTGGCTACACCTTC CAISEWQSGYTF
TRBD1 NA TRBJ2-2 TRBV11-1 TGTGCCAGCAGCTTAAGGGGGCAGATTTACACCGGGGAGCTGTTTTTT CASSLRGQIYTGELFF
TRBD2 NA TRBJ2-3 TRBV18 TGTGCCAGCTCAAGGACTAGCGGGGACACAGATACGCAGTATTTT CASSRTSGDTDTQYF
NA NA TRBJ2-1 TRBV11-3 TGTGCCAGCAGCTTCGGCGGGCAGTACAATGAGCAGTTCTTC CASSFGGQYNEQFF
NA few TRBJ2-2 TRBV6-6 TGTGCCAGCAGTGGAACGACTAGGTCGAACACCGGGGAGCTGTTTTTT CASSGTTRSNTGELFF
TRBD1 NA TRBJ2-3 TRBV30 TGTGCCTGGAGTCCCGGGACAGGGCGAACAGATACGCAGTATTTT CAWSPGTGRTDTQYF
TRBD2 once TRBJ2-3 TRBV7-8 TGTGCCAGCAGCTTAGTAGCGGGGGCTAGCACAGATACGCAGTATTTT CASSLVAGASTDTQYF
NA NA TRBJ1-1 TRBV6-6 TGTGCCAGCAGTCTTATAACAGGTATGGACACTGAAGCTTTCTTT CASSLITGMDTEAFF
NA NA TRBJ1-2 TRBV3-1/TRBV3-2 TGTGCCAGCAGCCAAGTCACATCTGGAGGTGGAGGCTACACCTTC CASSQVTSGGGGYTF
TRBD1 NA TRBJ1-5 TRBV27 TGTGCCAGCAGTTCAGGACAGGGGGGTCAGCCCCAGCATTTT CASSSGQGGQPQHF
NA once TRBJ1-1 TRBV27 TGTGCCAGCAGTTTCGGAGGGGTGGACACTGAAGCTTTCTTT CASSFGGVDTEAFF
TRBD1 NA TRBJ1-5 TRBV6-6 TGTGCCAGCAGTGGTGGGACAGGGTCTTTTCAGCCCCAGCATTTT CASSGGTGSFQPQHF
NA NA TRBJ2-7 TRBV12-3/TRBV12-4 TGTGCCAGCAGCCTCGGTGCCTTATACGAGCAGTACTTC CASSLGALYEQYF
TRBD1 NA TRBJ1-1 TRBV5-1 TGCGCCAGCAGCTTCGCAGGGGGTGAAGCTTTCTTT CASSFAGGEAFF
NA NA TRBJ1-2 TRBV5-8 TGTGCCAGCAGCTTGCCCCTAAATGGCTACACCTTC CASSLPLNGYTF
TRBD2 NA TRBJ2-2 TRBV7-3 TGTGCCAGCAGCTTCCGAGCTAGCGGGGGGCCGAACACCGGGGAGCTGTTTTTT CASSFRASGGPNTGELFF
TRBD1 NA TRBJ1-2 TRBV28 TGTGCCAGCAGTCCCGAGACGACAGGGTTTCATGGCTACACCTTC CASSPETTGFHGYTF
TRBD2 NA TRBJ2-3 TRBV12-5 TGTGCTAGTGGTTTGGGAAGGGGACTAGCGGGGAGTGGAGATACGCAGTATTTT CASGLGRGLAGSGDTQYF
NA NA TRBJ2-5 TRBV7-2 TGTGCCAGCAGCTCGGGAGACCGCAGGGATGAGACCCAGTACTTC CASSSGDRRDETQYF